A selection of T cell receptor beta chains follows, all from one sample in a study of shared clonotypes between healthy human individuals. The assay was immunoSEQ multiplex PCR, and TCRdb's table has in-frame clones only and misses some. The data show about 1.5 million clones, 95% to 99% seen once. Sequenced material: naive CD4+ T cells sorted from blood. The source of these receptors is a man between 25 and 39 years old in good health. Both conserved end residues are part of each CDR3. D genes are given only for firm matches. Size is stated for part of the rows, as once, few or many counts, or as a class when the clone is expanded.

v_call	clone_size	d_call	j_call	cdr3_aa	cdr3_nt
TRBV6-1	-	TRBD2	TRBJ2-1	CASSEAWLADPISSYNEQFF	TGTGCCAGCAGTGAAGCTTGGCTAGCGGATCCCATAAGTTCCTACAATGAGCAGTTCTTC
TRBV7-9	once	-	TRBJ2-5	CASSLRDGTTQETQYF	TGTGCCAGCAGCCTAAGGGACGGAACAACTCAAGAGACCCAGTACTTC
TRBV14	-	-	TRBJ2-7	CASSQEGFFGEQYF	TGTGCCAGCAGCCAAGAAGGGTTTTTTGGCGAGCAGTACTTC
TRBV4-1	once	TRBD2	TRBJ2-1	CASSQVSGLAGGPAWFF	TGCGCCAGCAGCCAGGTTAGCGGACTAGCGGGAGGGCCCGCGTGGTTCTTC
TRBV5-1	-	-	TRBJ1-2	CASSLARGYGYTF	TGCGCCAGCAGCTTGGCCAGGGGCTATGGCTACACCTTC
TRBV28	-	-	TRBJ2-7	CASSDRVPGEQYF	TGTGCCAGCAGTGACCGGGTCCCGGGGGAGCAGTACTTC
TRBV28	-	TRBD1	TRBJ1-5	CASSPPGQGMHF	TGTGCCAGCAGCCCACCGGGACAGGGGATGCATTTT
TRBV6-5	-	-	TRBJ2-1	CASSLDSYNEQFF	TGTGCCAGCAGCCTCGACTCCTACAATGAGCAGTTCTTC
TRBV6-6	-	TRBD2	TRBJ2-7	CATWTSGTTYEQYF	TGTGCCACGTGGACTAGCGGGACAACCTACGAGCAGTACTTC
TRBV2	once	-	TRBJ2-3	CASSELREWTDTQYF	TGTGCCAGCAGTGAATTACGGGAGTGGACAGATACGCAGTATTTT
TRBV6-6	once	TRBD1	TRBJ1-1	CASSTSTGGRTEAFF	TGTGCCAGCAGTACTTCAACAGGGGGCCGCACTGAAGCTTTCTTT
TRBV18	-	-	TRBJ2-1	CASSPGQRAHNEQFF	TGTGCCAGCTCGCCGGGACAGCGGGCGCACAATGAGCAGTTCTTC
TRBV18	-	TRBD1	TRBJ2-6	CASSPLGQGASGANVLTF	TGTGCCAGCTCACCATTGGGACAGGGGGCTTCTGGGGCCAACGTCCTGACTTTC
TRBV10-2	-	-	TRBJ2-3	CASSELRGRDPEGTQYF	TGCGCCAGCAGTGAGCTTAGGGGCAGGGACCCAGAGGGTACGCAGTATTTT
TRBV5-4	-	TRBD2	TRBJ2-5	CASSLSGRTSETQYF	TGTGCCAGCAGCTTAAGCGGGAGAACGTCAGAGACCCAGTACTTC
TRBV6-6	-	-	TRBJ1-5	CASSYLASNQPQHF	TGTGCCAGCAGTTATCTTGCGAGCAATCAGCCCCAGCATTTT
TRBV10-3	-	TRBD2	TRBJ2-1	CAIGKGLAEYNEQFF	TGTGCCATCGGAAAGGGACTAGCGGAATACAATGAGCAGTTCTTC
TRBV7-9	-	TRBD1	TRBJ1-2	CASSFPGQNNYGYTF	TGTGCCAGCAGCTTCCCGGGACAGAATAACTATGGCTACACCTTC
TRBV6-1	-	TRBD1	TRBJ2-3	CASSGRYRDRGTDTQYF	TGTGCCAGCAGTGGACGATACCGTGACAGGGGCACAGATACGCAGTATTTT
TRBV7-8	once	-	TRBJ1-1	CASSSRWTANTEAFF	TGTGCCAGCAGCTCGCGTTGGACAGCGAACACTGAAGCTTTCTTT
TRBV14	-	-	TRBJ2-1	CASSHMRGPHYNEQFF	TGTGCCAGCAGCCACATGCGCGGTCCCCACTACAATGAGCAGTTCTTC
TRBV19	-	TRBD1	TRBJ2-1	CASLDRVANNEQFF	TGTGCCAGCCTGGACAGGGTGGCCAACAATGAGCAGTTCTTC
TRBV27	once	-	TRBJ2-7	CASSFQGGGVQYF	TGTGCCAGCAGTTTTCAGGGCGGTGGGGTGCAGTACTTC
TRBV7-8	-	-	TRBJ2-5	CASSRTGQETQYF	TGTGCCAGCAGCCGCACAGGGCAAGAGACCCAGTACTTC
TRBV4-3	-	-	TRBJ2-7	CASSQEGFYEQYF	TGCGCCAGCAGCCAAGAAGGGTTCTACGAGCAGTACTTC
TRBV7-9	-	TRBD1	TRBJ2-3	CASSLAAQGAHTQYF	TGTGCCAGCAGCTTAGCAGCCCAGGGGGCCCATACGCAGTATTTT
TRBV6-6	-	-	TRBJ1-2	CASSYLTVGYTF	TGTGCCAGCAGTTACTTGACAGTTGGCTACACCTTC
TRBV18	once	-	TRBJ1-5	CASSPLGGLGNQPQHF	TGTGCCAGCTCACCCTTAGGTGGTCTGGGCAATCAGCCCCAGCATTTT
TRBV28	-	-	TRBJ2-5	CASKGSTQETQYF	TGTGCCAGCAAGGGCAGCACCCAAGAGACCCAGTACTTC
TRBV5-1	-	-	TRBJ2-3	CASSLEWGDTQYF	TGCGCCAGCAGCTTGGAATGGGGGGATACGCAGTATTTT
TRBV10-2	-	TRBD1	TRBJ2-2	CASRSGGGAGELFF	TGCGCCAGCAGGTCAGGGGGCGGCGCCGGGGAGCTGTTTTTT
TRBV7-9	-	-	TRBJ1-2	CASSHILARELSIGYTF	TGTGCCAGCAGCCACATCCTGGCTCGGGAGTTAAGTATAGGCTACACCTTC
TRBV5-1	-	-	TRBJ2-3	CASSLWDFKSTDTQYF	TGCGCCAGCAGCTTGTGGGACTTCAAAAGCACAGATACGCAGTATTTT
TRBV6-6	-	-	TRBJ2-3	CASSGVADTQYF	TGTGCCAGCAGTGGTGTGGCGGATACGCAGTATTTT
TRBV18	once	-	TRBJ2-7	CASSQKGSLRIREQYF	TGTGCCAGCTCACAAAAGGGTAGCCTACGAATAAGGGAGCAGTACTTC
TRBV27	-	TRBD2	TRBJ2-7	CASSVREAYYEQYF	TGTGCCAGCAGTGTACGGGAGGCGTACTACGAGCAGTACTTC
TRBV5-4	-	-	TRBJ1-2	CASSLAGGRYGYTF	TGTGCCAGCAGCTTGGCGGGGGGCCGGTATGGCTACACCTTC
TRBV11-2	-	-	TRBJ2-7	CASSEGFGGYSYEQYF	TGTGCCAGCAGCGAGGGTTTTGGGGGCTATAGCTACGAGCAGTACTTC
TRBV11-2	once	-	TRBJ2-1	CASSLDTPWALADNEQFF	TGTGCCAGCAGCTTAGATACCCCCTGGGCATTAGCCGACAATGAGCAGTTCTTC